Listed here are 9 T cell receptor beta chains from one sample, sequenced in a study of cytomegalovirus exposure and HLA in healthy donors. Measured with immunoSEQ multiplex PCR; TCRdb has only the in-frame clones, and not every one. The sample has over 90,000 clones, 85% to 95% seen once; the top ten hold approximately 1%. Input material: PBMCs. The source is a woman aged 18-29 years in good health and CMV-seronegative.

The chain couples TRBV11-2 to TRBJ2-3, with D tentatively TRBD2 (6 bases). From germline, CDR1 is SGHAT and CDR2 FQNNGV. V shed 5 bases and J shed 1 base, with 16 bases lying between them. The CDR3 spans 16 residues. The CDR3 protein is CASSPGSGLRTDTQYF. The CDR3 region has the DNA TGTGCCAGCAGCCCCGGTTCGGGACTCCGCACAGATACGCAGTATTTT.

The gene calls are TRBV6-1 and TRBJ2-1; TRBD2 aligns across 9 bases. The germline V gene has CDR1 MNHNS and CDR2 SASEGT. The CDR3 totals 17 residues. V lost 2 bases to trimming and J lost 0 bases; unmatched junction nucleotides: 5. Written as DNA, the CDR3 is TGTGCCAGCAGTGAATACGGGACTAGCAGCTCCTACAATGAGCAGTTCTTC. This translates into CASSEYGTSSSYNEQFF.

The V call is TRBV6-9, the J call TRBJ2-3; D remains ambiguous. Germline CDR1 and CDR2: MNHGY and SVAAGI. The length of the CDR3 is 13 residues. Trimming removed 6 bases from V and 1 base from J, with 8 bases in between. The CDR3 sequence: CASSKRGTDTQYF. The CDR3 bases are TGTGCCAGCAGCAAAAGAGGCACAGATACGCAGTATTTT.

The chain employs TRBV4-3 and TRBJ1-1; no reliable D call. Trimming removed 1 base at V and 7 bases at J, with 16 bases between. Germline values: CDR1 LGHNA, CDR2 YSLEER. The CDR3 contains 15 residues. The DNA for the CDR3 is TGCGCCAGCAGCCAAGGTCGGGGAGGGAAGGGTGAAGCTTTCTTT. It yields the protein CASSQGRGGKGEAFF.

The table lists this clone with a count of one. J is TRBJ1-2 and V is TRBV7-8; the match to TRBD1 covers 10 bases. The CDR3 is made up of 15 amino acids. Germline V gene data show CDR1 as SGHVS and CDR2 as FQNEAQ. V lost 5 bases and J lost 4; bases outside the gene matches: 7. The CDR3 nucleotides read TGTGCCAGCAGCCTCGGACAGGGGGGAGTCTATGGCTACACCTTC. It encodes CASSLGQGGVYGYTF.

The chain couples TRBV13 to TRBJ2-3, with a possible D match to TRBD2 (6 bases). This CDR3 region has 16 residues. Per germline, CDR1 PRHDT and CDR2 FYEKMQ (reference sequence). Deletions cut 1 base from V and 6 bases from J, with 17 bases between. The CDR3 DNA is TGTGCCAGCAGCTTAGCCGTTGTCTGGGGGAGGGATACGCAGTATTTT. This codes for CASSLAVVWGRDTQYF.

The rearrangement joins TRBV19 to TRBJ1-2; 11 bases line up with TRBD1. This CDR3 contains 19 residues. Germline CDR1 reads LNHDA; CDR2 reads SQIVND (reference sequence). J gave up 1 base and V 7 bases, and 17 bases lay outside the gene matches. This CDR3 is CASTPESGQGASSNYGYTF. The CDR3 DNA reads TGTGCCAGTACTCCGGAATCTGGACAGGGGGCGTCTAGTAACTATGGCTACACCTTC. The variable domain in full, completed from reference TRBV19 and TRBJ1-2, reads DGGITQSPKYLFRKEGQNVTLSCEQNLNHDAMYWYRQDPGQGLRLIYYSQIVNDFQKGDIAEGYSVSREKKESFPLTVTSAQKNPTAFYLCASTPESGQGASSNYGYTFGSGTRLTVV.

J is TRBJ1-1 and V is TRBV2; 11 bases align to TRBD1. CDR1 SNHLY and CDR2 FYNNEI come from the germline V gene. The V segment lost 3 bases and the J segment 7 bases; nucleotides outside the gene matches: 7. The CDR3 is 15 residues long. CDR3 protein: CASSDAGQGAGEAFF. In nucleotides, the CDR3 is TGTGCCAGCAGTGATGCCGGACAGGGGGCTGGTGAAGCTTTCTTT.

This chain uses TRBV6-1 with TRBJ2-1, with a weak D call TRBD1 (6 bases). Between the trimmed V and J ends, which lost 0 bases and 2 bases, there was a span of 8 bases. Germline V gene data show CDR1 as MNHNS and CDR2 as SASEGT. The CDR3 is 15 residues long. In DNA, the CDR3 is TGTGCCAGCAGTGAAGCGGGACAAACCTACAATGAGCAGTTCTTC. Amino acid sequence: CASSEAGQTYNEQFF.